The 28 T cell receptor beta chains below come from one sample, sequenced in a study of identical twins. TCRdb processed the 5' RACE reads anew with MiXCR; each CDR3 protein has one entry. Among some 440,000 distinct CDR3 sequences listed, 24% were seen once. The sample was also linked to a second study, of T cells expressing NK-cell markers.

Material for sequencing was CD4+ T cells sorted from blood. All receptors come from a woman between 18 and 29 years old in good health.

The chain links TRBV20-1 to TRBJ2-2, with 11 bases that match TRBD2. V was clipped by 6 bases and J by 0 bases; unmatched bases: 3. Germline-derived CDR1 and CDR2 are DFQATT and SNEGSKA (reference sequence). The CDR3 has 15 residues. The DNA of the CDR3 is TGCAGTGCCAAACTAGCGGGGGCGAACACCGGGGAGCTGTTTTTT. As protein: CSAKLAGANTGELFF.

V usage is TRBV7-9 and J usage is TRBJ2-3, with D unclear. CDR3 length equals 16 residues. V dropped 1 base and J dropped 0 bases, with 11 bases sitting between them. The germline CDR1 and CDR2 sequences are SEHNR and FQNEAQ (reference sequence). The CDR3, as DNA: TGTGCCAGCAGCTTAGTTTACGGACCTAGCACAGATACGCAGTATTTT. As protein: CASSLVYGPSTDTQYF.

This clonotype was seen more than once but under ten times. The gene calls are TRBV3-1 and TRBJ2-7; D is unclear. Germline CDR1 reads LGHDT; CDR2 reads YNNKEL (reference sequence). The CDR3 totals 13 residues. The V end lost 4 bases, the J end lost 8 bases, and 15 bases lay between the germline ends. For the CDR3, the DNA is TGTGCCAGCAGCCTCCGGGTCACTCGCAAGCAGTACTTC. As protein: CASSLRVTRKQYF.

This clonotype showed up just a few times. This chain links TRBV6-2 or TRBV6-3 with TRBJ1-1; 7 positions match TRBD1. The V segment lost 9 bases and the J segment 7 bases; nucleotides outside the gene matches: 11. CDR3 size: 13 residues. Germline loops: CDR1 MNHEY, CDR2 SVGEGT. CDR3 sequence reads: CASQFGQVGEAFF. The CDR3 DNA is TGTGCCAGTCAATTCGGACAGGTTGGTGAAGCTTTCTTT.

This clonotype was seen just once. The chain is built from TRBV11-2 and TRBJ2-7; tentatively, D is TRBD2 (5 bases). The ends were cut back, 6 bases at V and 6 bases at J, with 24 bases in the middle. Looked up from germline, CDR1 is SGHAT and CDR2 is FQNNGV. The CDR3 contains 16 residues. CDR3 protein: CASSYLGADYPGEQYF. CDR3 in DNA: TGTGCCAGCAGTTACCTTGGAGCGGATTACCCAGGCGAGCAGTACTTC.

This clonotype was counted between two and nine times. V usage is TRBV9 and J usage is TRBJ1-5; D gene ambiguous. The CDR3 sequence is 14 residues long. Trimming removed 6 bases from V and 5 bases from J, with 15 bases in between. Germline assignment: CDR1 SGDLS and CDR2 YYNGEE. The CDR3 sequence: CASILTKRDQPQHF. CDR3 DNA sequence: TGTGCCAGCATATTGACTAAGCGCGATCAGCCCCAGCATTTT.

This clonotype was seen a handful of times. The V call is TRBV12-3 or TRBV12-4, the J call TRBJ1-2, with D possibly TRBD1 on 6 matching bases. The length of the CDR3 is 12 residues. V was trimmed by 4 bases and J by 7 bases, leaving 10 bases between them. The CDR3 DNA reads TGTGCCAGCAGTTCGACAGGCCTTGGCTACACCTTC. Protein product: CASSSTGLGYTF.

The chain uses TRBV20-1 and TRBJ2-1; 9 bases fit TRBD2. There are 16 residues in the CDR3. Germline loops: CDR1 DFQATT, CDR2 SNEGSKA (reference sequence). V shed 3 bases and J 4 bases; nucleotides not matched to a gene: 10. CDR3 residues: CSASQPASGVYNEQFF. The CDR3 region has the DNA TGCAGTGCTAGTCAGCCGGCTAGCGGGGTTTACAATGAGCAGTTCTTC.

This sequence joins TRBV6-2 or TRBV6-3 and TRBJ2-1, with D maybe TRBD2 (5 bases). Trimming removed 7 bases at V and 8 bases at J, with 15 bases between. Per germline, CDR1 MNHEY and CDR2 SVGEGT. The CDR3 extends over 13 amino acids. In DNA form, the CDR3 reads TGTGCCAGCAACGGACTCCTCCGCTATGAGCAGTTCTTC. Amino acids: CASNGLLRYEQFF.

This clonotype was seen once. The chain combines TRBV9 with TRBJ2-5; possibly TRBD1 for D (5 bases). The length of the CDR3 is 15 residues. V was cut by 0 bases and J by 1 base, with 10 bases left in between. CDR1 and CDR2 (germline): SGDLS, YYNGEE. The CDR3 sequence is CASSVERGIQETQYF. CDR3 DNA: TGTGCCAGCAGCGTAGAAAGGGGCATCCAAGAGACCCAGTACTTC.

This chain connects TRBV9 to TRBJ2-7; 9 bases map to TRBD1. The CDR3 has 15 residues. Germline V lookup: CDR1 SGDLS, CDR2 YYNGEE. V was clipped by 3 bases and J by 5 bases; unmatched bases: 9. In nucleotides, the CDR3 is TGTGCCAGCAGCGCAACCGGGACAGGGTACGACGAGCAGTACTTC. Protein product: CASSATGTGYDEQYF.

The V gene is TRBV7-9, the J gene TRBJ2-3; the D call may be TRBD1 or TRBD2 (5 bases each). The CDR3 extends over 13 amino acids. The V end was cut by 2 bases, the J end by 7 bases, with 10 bases between. The V gene's germline CDR1 is SEHNR and CDR2 FQNEAQ (reference sequence). The CDR3 coding sequence is TGTGCCAGCAGCTTATCGGGACCAAATACGCAGTATTTT. Translated: CASSLSGPNTQYF.

The rearrangement links TRBV5-8 to TRBJ1-2; tentatively, D is TRBD1 (6 bases). Between the trimmed V and J ends, which lost 3 bases and 3 bases, there was a span of 15 bases. The CDR3 extends over 15 amino acids. CDR1 is SGHTS and CDR2 is YDEGEE in the germline V gene. CDR3 residues: CASSYFTGWYYGYTF. The CDR3 bases are TGTGCCAGCAGCTATTTTACAGGGTGGTACTATGGCTACACCTTC.

The chain carries TRBV10-3 and TRBJ2-3; 14 nucleotides align to TRBD2. CDR1 is ENHRY, CDR2 SYGVKD, per germline. The CDR3 contains 17 residues. V shed 10 bases, J shed 5 bases, and the junction held 14 bases outside the gene matches. The CDR3 here is CATVRGLAGVREDTQYF. The CDR3 DNA reads as TGTGCCACCGTGAGGGGACTAGCGGGAGTCCGGGAAGATACGCAGTATTTT.

The J gene is TRBJ2-1, the V gene TRBV6-5; D uncertain. V shed 7 bases and J shed 4 bases, with 11 bases lying between them. Germline CDR1 is MNHEY and CDR2 is SVGAGI. The CDR3 runs 13 residues. The CDR3 DNA reads as TGTGCCAGCACCTACCGAGAGTACAATGAGCAGTTCTTC. Translation gives CASTYREYNEQFF.

The J gene is TRBJ2-5, the V gene TRBV30, with D perhaps matching TRBD2 (5 bases). Trimming cost V 2 bases and J 4 bases, with 17 bases left between them. CDR3 size: 15 residues. Looked up from germline, CDR1 is GTSNPN and CDR2 is SVGIG (reference sequence). The CDR3 DNA reads TGTGCCTGGAGTAAATCGGGGAGACGGGGAGAGACCCAGTACTTC. Translating gives CAWSKSGRRGETQYF.

The genes are TRBV12-3 or TRBV12-4 and TRBJ1-1; unclear D gene. The CDR3 contains 11 residues. The V end lost 8 bases, the J end lost 3 bases, and 7 bases lay between the germline ends. The CDR3 nucleotides are TGTGCCAGCGGTGGGTACACTGAAGCTTTCTTT. Protein product: CASGGYTEAFF.

The V call is TRBV2, the J call TRBJ2-3; 13 positions agree with TRBD2. The J segment lost 6 bases and the V segment lost 5 bases, leaving 5 bases of the junction unmatched. Germline V lookup: CDR1 SNHLY, CDR2 FYNNEI. The CDR3 is 15 amino acids. CDR3 bases: TGTGCCAGCAGTAAAGGACTAGCGGGAGTGGATACGCAGTATTTT. Translation: CASSKGLAGVDTQYF. The full variable domain, completed using reference TRBV2 and TRBJ2-3, is EPEVTQTPSHQVTQMGQEVILRCVPISNHLYFYWYRQILGQKVEFLVSFYNNEISEKSEIFDDQFSVERPDGSNFTLKIRSTKLEDSAMYFCASSKGLAGVDTQYFGPGTRLTVL.

This chain uses TRBV7-8 with TRBJ2-2; a possible D gene is TRBD2 (6 bases). Trimming left V 5 bases short and J 0 bases short, with 10 bases between. The CDR3 has 15 amino acids. The V gene's germline CDR1 is SGHVS and CDR2 FQNEAQ. The CDR3 DNA is TGTGCCAGCAGCCGCGGGACGCCGAACACCGGGGAGCTGTTTTTT. Its protein product is CASSRGTPNTGELFF.

This clonotype was recorded at least ten times. This chain joins TRBV9 and TRBJ2-5; D perhaps matches TRBD2 (6 bases). The CDR3 extends over 14 amino acids. Between the trimmed V and J ends, which lost 4 bases and 5 bases, there was a span of 15 bases. Germline loops: CDR1 SGDLS, CDR2 YYNGEE. The CDR3 protein is CASSPQGSGETQYF. CDR3 DNA: TGTGCCAGCAGCCCTCAGGGAAGCGGGGAGACCCAGTACTTC.

This clonotype was counted only a few times. The CDR3 nucleotides are TGTGCCAGCAGTTTGGACGCTTTCACAGATACGCAGTATTTT. It specifies CASSLDAFTDTQYF. The V call is TRBV9, the J call TRBJ2-3; D uncertain. This CDR3 is built from 14 residues. CDR1 is SGDLS, CDR2 YYNGEE, per germline. Trimming left V 5 bases short and J 2 bases short, with 12 bases between.

As DNA, the CDR3 is TGCAGTGCTAGACGCCGGGACAGGGGTATCCACGAGCAGTACTTC. It is translated as CSARRRDRGIHEQYF. The chain has TRBV20-1 and TRBJ2-7, with 10 bases lining up with TRBD1. This CDR3 spans 15 amino acids. V was clipped by 2 bases and J by 5 bases; unmatched bases: 9. From germline, CDR1 is DFQATT and CDR2 SNEGSKA (reference sequence).

This chain links TRBV5-1 with TRBJ2-1, with 16 bases fitting TRBD2. The CDR3 runs 18 residues. Trimming cost V 3 bases and J 9 bases; bases outside gene matches: 12. Germline CDR1 and CDR2: SGHRS and YFSETQ. Here the CDR3 DNA reads TGCGCCAGCAGCTCAGGGACTAGCGGGGGGGCAAGGTTGGGTGAGCAGTTCTTC. This encodes CASSSGTSGGARLGEQFF.

The chain couples TRBV10-3 to TRBJ2-2, with 8 positions matching TRBD2. The CDR3 covers 19 residues. Germline V CDR1 and CDR2: ENHRY, SYGVKD. J gave up 2 bases and V 5 bases, and 16 bases lay outside the gene matches. The CDR3 region has the DNA TGTGCCATCAGTTCCCTTTCCCTCTTAGCGGGGCCAAACACCGGGGAGCTGTTTTTT. Protein product: CAISSLSLLAGPNTGELFF.

This clonotype was recorded a few times. The gene calls are TRBV21-1 and TRBJ2-6. TRBV21-1 is shown as a pseudogene. The CDR3 is 16 residues long. CDR3 region: CASSKALGSGANVLTF. Written as DNA, the CDR3 is TGTGCCAGCAGCAAAGCCCTGGGGTCTGGGGCCAACGTCCTGACTTTC.

CDR3 sequence (DNA): TGTGCCAGCAAGGGGGACGACCAAGAGACCCAGTACTTC. Encoded protein: CASKGDDQETQYF. The V and J genes are TRBV2 and TRBJ2-5; D is perhaps TRBD1 (6 bases). The germline gives CDR1 SNHLY, CDR2 FYNNEI. The CDR3 totals 13 residues. V shed 7 bases and J shed 0 bases, with 9 bases lying between them. The full variable domain, with the rest looked up from reference TRBV2 and TRBJ2-5, is EPEVTQTPSHQVTQMGQEVILRCVPISNHLYFYWYRQILGQKVEFLVSFYNNEISEKSEIFDDQFSVERPDGSNFTLKIRSTKLEDSAMYFCASKGDDQETQYFGPGTRLLVL.

Only a few counts were recorded for this clonotype. This rearrangement joins TRBV3-1 to TRBJ2-5, with TRBD2 identical over 9 bases. CDR1 LGHDT and CDR2 YNNKEL come from the germline V gene (reference sequence). This CDR3 contains 14 residues. The J segment lost 5 bases and the V segment lost 8 bases, leaving 9 bases of the junction unmatched. The CDR3 DNA reads as TGTGCCAGCTCGCGACGGCTAGCGGGGGAGACCCAGTACTTC. This codes for CASSRRLAGETQYF.

The chain is built from TRBV6-5 and TRBJ1-1; the D is unclear. Between the trimmed V and J ends, which lost 2 bases and 11 bases, there was a span of 12 bases. This CDR3 has 12 residues. Germline V gene lookup returns CDR1 MNHEY and CDR2 SVGAGI. DNA of the CDR3: TGTGCCAGCAGTTACCGGGAAGGGCGGGCTTTCTTT. Translation: CASSYREGRAFF.